These T cell receptor beta chains were read from a single sample in a study of blood T cell repertoires in COVID-19. The assay was immunoSEQ multiplex PCR, and TCRdb's table has in-frame clones only and misses some. The sample lists some 110,000 clones; around 80% were seen once. The sample consisted of peripheral blood. The receptors shown here come from a man in his fifties or sixties with active or convalescent COVID-19. The CDR3 runs from the conserved cysteine through the conserved F or W. The D gene is left open where the match is weak. Size tells how often a clone was seen (once, few, many) or the class of an expanded clone, and some rows leave it out.

D	size	J	V	CDR3	DNA
TRBD1	.	TRBJ1-2	TRBV28	CASIPWTGENGYTF	TGTGCCAGCATACCCTGGACAGGGGAGAATGGCTACACCTTC
.	.	TRBJ2-1	TRBV14	CASSWDIYNEQFF	TGTGCCAGCAGCTGGGACATTTACAATGAGCAGTTCTTC
.	.	TRBJ1-5	TRBV5-1	CASRDEGGNQPQHF	TGCGCCAGCAGGGACGAAGGGGGAAATCAGCCCCAGCATTTT
.	.	TRBJ1-2	TRBV2	CASRPQVSYGYTF	TGTGCCAGCAGACCACAGGTTAGCTATGGCTACACCTTC
TRBD2	.	TRBJ2-1	TRBV5-1	CASSLALGLAGSFYEQFF	TGCGCCAGCAGCTTGGCCTTAGGACTAGCGGGGAGTTTCTATGAGCAGTTCTTC
.	.	TRBJ2-7	TRBV10-3	CAISEPRAGVGEQYF	TGTGCCATCAGTGAGCCTCGGGCAGGGGTGGGAGAGCAGTACTTC
.	.	TRBJ1-5	TRBV6-2/TRBV6-3	CASSYPGPALLQPQHF	TGTGCCAGCAGTTACCCAGGGCCAGCCCTTCTTCAGCCCCAGCATTTT
TRBD2	once	TRBJ2-5	TRBV15	CATSKVAGGGRETQYF	TGTGCCACATCGAAGGTAGCGGGAGGGGGAAGAGAGACCCAGTACTTC
TRBD1	.	TRBJ2-3	TRBV6-2/TRBV6-3	CASTPWTGGRNTQYF	TGTGCCAGCACCCCCTGGACAGGGGGCCGGAATACGCAGTATTTT
TRBD2	.	TRBJ2-3	TRBV11-2	CASSLFTTSASTDTQYF	TGTGCCAGCAGCTTATTCACGACTAGCGCCAGCACAGATACGCAGTATTTT
.	.	TRBJ1-1	TRBV7-9	CASSLWATEAFF	TGTGCCAGCAGCTTATGGGCGACTGAAGCTTTCTTT
.	.	TRBJ2-2	TRBV11-2	CASSPNLLANTGELFF	TGTGCCAGCAGCCCAAACTTACTAGCGAACACCGGGGAGCTGTTTTTT
TRBD1	.	TRBJ1-5	TRBV28	CASSRRQGSNQPQHF	TGTGCCAGCAGTCGAAGACAGGGGTCCAATCAGCCCCAGCATTTT
.	.	TRBJ2-2	TRBV7-6	CASSPNSRESNTGELFF	TGTGCCAGCAGCCCCAACTCGAGGGAATCGAACACCGGGGAGCTGTTTTTT
.	.	TRBJ1-2	TRBV6-5	CASTNLGGYGYTF	TGTGCCAGCACTAACCTCGGGGGCTATGGCTACACCTTC
TRBD1	.	TRBJ1-2	TRBV7-4	CASSLVLTGKVYGYTF	TGTGCCAGCAGCTTAGTTCTGACAGGGAAGGTCTATGGCTACACCTTC
TRBD2	.	TRBJ2-1	TRBV28	CASSPSWEGLKNEQFF	TGTGCCAGCAGTCCGTCGTGGGAGGGCCTTAAGAATGAGCAGTTCTTC
TRBD2	once	TRBJ2-1	TRBV30	CAWSVVAGGPGWNEQFF	TGTGCCTGGAGTGTAGTGGCGGGAGGGCCAGGATGGAATGAGCAGTTCTTC
.	.	TRBJ2-3	TRBV2	CASREQGASGMGTQYF	TGTGCCAGCAGGGAACAGGGGGCTAGCGGGATGGGGACGCAGTATTTT
TRBD1	.	TRBJ2-7	TRBV7-2	CASRDRPSSYEQYF	TGTGCCAGCCGGGACAGGCCAAGCTCCTACGAGCAGTACTTC
TRBD1	.	TRBJ2-7	TRBV11-2	CASSFFRFSRGQGNEQYF	TGTGCCAGCAGCTTCTTCAGATTCTCCCGGGGACAGGGGAACGAGCAGTACTTC
.	few	TRBJ1-3	TRBV7-9	CASSSAEGRHF	TGTGCCAGCAGCTCCGCGGAGGGACGGCATTTT
.	.	TRBJ1-1	TRBV4-3	CASSQDRGRGTEAFF	TGCGCCAGCAGCCAAGATCGGGGCAGGGGCACTGAAGCTTTCTTT
TRBD1	.	TRBJ1-5	TRBV6-5	CSTGGPNQPQHF	TGCAGTACAGGGGGCCCTAATCAGCCCCAGCATTTT
.	.	TRBJ2-2	TRBV21-1	CASSNRLNTGELFF	TGTGCCAGCAGCAACAGGCTGAACACCGGGGAGCTGTTTTTT
.	.	TRBJ1-1	TRBV5-4	CASTSRGETEAFF	TGTGCCAGCACCTCACGAGGAGAAACTGAAGCTTTCTTT
.	.	TRBJ2-2	TRBV11-3	CASSPGSTGELFF	TGTGCCAGCAGCCCCGGGAGCACCGGGGAGCTGTTTTTT
.	.	TRBJ2-7	TRBV6-5	CASSYSGYGSYEQYF	TGTGCCAGCAGTTACAGCGGCTACGGCTCCTACGAGCAGTACTTC
.	.	TRBJ1-2	TRBV5-4	CASSLRTLRDDGYTF	TGTGCCAGCAGCTTGCGGACTCTACGGGATGATGGCTACACCTTC
TRBD1	.	TRBJ2-3	TRBV18	CASSSGQGANTDTQYF	TGTGCCAGCTCATCGGGACAGGGGGCCAACACAGATACGCAGTATTTT
TRBD2	.	TRBJ2-7	TRBV4-1	CASSQDGAGGIYEQYF	TGCGCCAGCAGCCAAGATGGGGCGGGAGGGATTTACGAGCAGTACTTC
TRBD2	.	TRBJ2-1	TRBV7-9	CASSALGGMGDEQFF	TGTGCCAGCAGCGCCTTGGGGGGGATGGGCGATGAGCAGTTCTTC
.	.	TRBJ1-1	TRBV19	CASRRKGDTEAFF	TGTGCCAGTAGACGGAAGGGAGACACTGAAGCTTTCTTT
TRBD1	.	TRBJ2-7	TRBV28	CASSKHTPGTGAPEQYF	TGTGCCAGCAGTAAACACACACCCGGGACAGGGGCCCCAGAGCAGTACTTC
TRBD2	.	TRBJ2-2	TRBV9	CASSLRLAGATGELFF	TGTGCCAGCAGCCTCCGACTAGCGGGAGCCACCGGGGAGCTGTTTTTT
.	.	TRBJ1-1	TRBV11-2	CASREQLNTEAFF	TGTGCCAGCAGGGAGCAATTGAACACTGAAGCTTTCTTT
TRBD2	.	TRBJ2-6	TRBV5-8	CASSGLAVSGANVLTF	TGTGCCAGCTCTGGACTAGCGGTCTCTGGGGCCAACGTCCTGACTTTC
TRBD1	.	TRBJ2-7	TRBV12-3/TRBV12-4	CASSSGQWNEQYF	TGTGCCAGCAGCTCGGGACAGTGGAACGAGCAGTACTTC
.	.	TRBJ2-5	TRBV28	CASSQQVEQETQYF	TGTGCCAGCAGCCAACAGGTAGAACAAGAGACCCAGTACTTC
.	few	TRBJ1-5	TRBV10-3	CAISDGVGVQPQHF	TGTGCCATCAGTGACGGAGTAGGGGTTCAGCCCCAGCATTTT
TRBD2	.	TRBJ2-3	TRBV7-2	CASSLGLAGAQNTQYF	TGTGCCAGCAGCCTGGGACTAGCGGGAGCACAGAATACGCAGTATTTT
TRBD2	.	TRBJ2-3	TRBV9	CASSHINCRAGGVRTDTQYF	TGTGCCAGCAGCCACATTAATTGCCGAGCGGGAGGGGTTCGCACAGATACGCAGTATTTT
TRBD2	.	TRBJ2-3	TRBV7-3	CASSPLAGGTDTQYF	TGTGCCAGCAGCCCCCTAGCGGGAGGAACCGATACGCAGTATTTT
TRBD2	.	TRBJ2-2	TRBV5-1	CASSLGLAGHTGELFF	TGCGCCAGCAGCTTGGGACTAGCGGGACACACCGGGGAGCTGTTTTTT
.	.	TRBJ2-3	TRBV6-5	CASSYDRSGTDTQYF	TGTGCCAGCAGTTACGACAGGAGTGGCACAGATACGCAGTATTTT
.	.	TRBJ2-7	TRBV7-8	CASSLSRGEQYF	TGTGCCAGCAGCTTAAGCAGGGGCGAGCAGTACTTC
.	.	TRBJ2-2	TRBV6-5	CASSRGTGELFF	TGTGCCAGCAGTCGGGGCACCGGGGAGCTGTTTTTT
.	.	TRBJ1-1	TRBV25-1	CASSEGAATEAFF	TGTGCCAGCAGTGAGGGGGCTGCGACTGAAGCTTTCTTT
.	.	TRBJ2-5	TRBV15	CATSRDRETQYF	TGTGCCACCAGCAGAGACAGGGAGACCCAGTACTTC
TRBD1	.	TRBJ2-5	TRBV6-5	CASSGTGGHGETQYF	TGTGCCAGCAGCGGGACAGGGGGGCATGGAGAGACCCAGTACTTC
.	.	TRBJ1-1	TRBV23-1	CASSQPSSRTEAFF	TGCGCCAGCAGTCAACCCTCGTCGCGGACTGAAGCTTTCTTT
TRBD2	.	TRBJ2-5	TRBV12-5	CASEAGTSGGTQYF	TGTGCTAGTGAGGCCGGGACTAGCGGCGGGACCCAGTACTTC
TRBD1	.	TRBJ2-5	TRBV4-3	CASSPRTGGRETQYF	TGCGCCAGCAGCCCACGGACAGGGGGGCGGGAGACCCAGTACTTC